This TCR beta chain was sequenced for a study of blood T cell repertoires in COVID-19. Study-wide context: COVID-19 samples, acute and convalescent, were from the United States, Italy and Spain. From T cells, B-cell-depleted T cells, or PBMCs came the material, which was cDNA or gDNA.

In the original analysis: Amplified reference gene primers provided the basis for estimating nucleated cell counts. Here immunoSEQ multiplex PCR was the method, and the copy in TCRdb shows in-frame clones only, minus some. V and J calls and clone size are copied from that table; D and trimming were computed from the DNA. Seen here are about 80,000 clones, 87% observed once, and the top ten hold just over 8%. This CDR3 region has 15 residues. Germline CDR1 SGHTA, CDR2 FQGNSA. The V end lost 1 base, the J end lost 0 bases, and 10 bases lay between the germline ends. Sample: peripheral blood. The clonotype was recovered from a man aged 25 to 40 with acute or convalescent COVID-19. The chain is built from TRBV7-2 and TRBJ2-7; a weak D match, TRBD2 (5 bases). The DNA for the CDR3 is TGTGCCAGCAGCTTAGGCCTAGCTGACTCCTACGAGCAGTACTTC. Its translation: CASSLGLADSYEQYF. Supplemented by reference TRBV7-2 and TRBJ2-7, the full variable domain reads GAGVSQSPSNKVTEKGKDVELRCDPISGHTALYWYRQSLGQGLEFLIYFQGNSAPDKSGLPSDRFSAERTGGSVSTLTIQRTQQEDSAVYLCASSLGLADSYEQYFGPGTRLTVT.